These 14 T cell receptor beta chains share one sample of origin, sequenced in a study of blood T cell repertoires in COVID-19. Sequencing was performed with immunoSEQ multiplex PCR; in TCRdb, only in-frame clones are kept and a portion is missing. Of approximately 270,000 clones in the sample, around 85% were seen once. Sequenced input: PBMCs or T cells enriched from blood (not recorded which). These receptors came from a woman aged 45-65 years who had recovered from COVID-19.

This clone appeared a single time. The rearrangement joins TRBV19 to TRBJ2-1, with TRBD2 matching over 7 bases. V shed 2 bases, J shed 3 bases, and the junction held 10 bases outside the gene matches. Germline CDR1 is LNHDA and CDR2 is SQIVND (reference sequence). This CDR3 has 17 amino acids. The CDR3 loop reads CASSISSAGVIYNEQFF. The CDR3 DNA reads as TGTGCCAGTAGTATAAGTAGTGCGGGAGTTATCTACAATGAGCAGTTCTTC.

At least ten counts were recorded for this clone. V usage is TRBV2 and J usage is TRBJ2-5; TRBD1 aligns across 8 bases. Germline V gene lookup returns CDR1 SNHLY and CDR2 FYNNEI. J lost 5 bases, V lost 5 bases, and 1 base had no gene match. CDR3 size: 12 residues. Here the CDR3 reads CASSWTGETQYF. In DNA form, the CDR3 reads TGTGCCAGCAGTTGGACAGGGGAGACCCAGTACTTC. Combining the CDR3 with reference TRBV2 and TRBJ2-5 gives the whole variable domain EPEVTQTPSHQVTQMGQEVILRCVPISNHLYFYWYRQILGQKVEFLVSFYNNEISEKSEIFDDQFSVERPDGSNFTLKIRSTKLEDSAMYFCASSWTGETQYFGPGTRLLVL.

This chain connects TRBV10-3 to TRBJ1-5, with 7 bases lining up with TRBD1. The CDR3 extends over 16 amino acids. After removal of 4 bases from V and 1 base from J, the junction contained 7 bases not matched to a gene. Germline V gene lookup returns CDR1 ENHRY and CDR2 SYGVKD. The CDR3, as DNA: TGTGCCATCAGTGGTAAAGGGGGCTCAAGCAATCAGCCCCAGCATTTT. It encodes CAISGKGGSSNQPQHF.

This chain links TRBV7-2 with TRBJ1-1, with a possible D match to TRBD1 (6 bases). V shed 4 bases and J shed 4 bases, with 13 bases lying between them. The germline gives CDR1 SGHTA, CDR2 FQGNSA. The CDR3 is made up of 14 amino acids. The CDR3 nucleotides read TGTGCCAGCAGCTCGGGGGGAGGGGGCACTGAAGCTTTCTTT. The encoded protein is CASSSGGGGTEAFF.

The chain joins TRBV5-4 to TRBJ1-2; perhaps TRBD1 as D (5 bases). CDR1 SGHNT and CDR2 YYREEE come from the germline V gene (reference sequence). Deletions cut 4 bases from V and 0 bases from J, with 10 bases between. The length of the CDR3 is 14 residues. In DNA, the CDR3 is TGTGCCAGCAGCCCTCAGGGCCCTAACTATGGCTACACCTTC. Residues: CASSPQGPNYGYTF.

This chain joins TRBV6-5 and TRBJ2-5; possible D gene TRBD2, 5 bases. This CDR3 comprises 13 residues. Germline CDR1 reads MNHEY; CDR2 reads SVGAGI. Trimming pared 7 bases from V and 5 bases from J, leaving 14 bases between. The CDR3 sequence: CASNQREWETQYF. Written as DNA, the CDR3 is TGTGCCAGCAACCAGAGGGAGTGGGAGACCCAGTACTTC.

The rearrangement uses TRBV6-5 and TRBJ2-7; maybe TRBD2 (6 bases). Deletions cut 2 bases from V and 1 base from J, with 9 bases between. CDR1 is MNHEY and CDR2 is SVGAGI in the germline V gene. The CDR3 totals 14 residues. The CDR3 sequence is CASSYGGGSYEQYF. DNA for the CDR3: TGTGCCAGCAGTTACGGGGGAGGTTCCTACGAGCAGTACTTC.

The rearrangement links TRBV5-4 to TRBJ1-2; the match to TRBD1 covers 10 bases. J was trimmed by 5 bases and V by 3 bases; bases with no gene match: 4. The CDR3 extends over 14 amino acids. CDR1 and CDR2 (germline): SGHNT, YYREEE (reference sequence). The CDR3 spells CASSSPGQGYGYTF. The DNA of the CDR3 is TGTGCCAGCAGCTCACCGGGACAGGGGTATGGCTACACCTTC. Supplemented by reference TRBV5-4 and TRBJ1-2, the full variable domain reads ETGVTQSPTHLIKTRGQQVTLRCSSQSGHNTVSWYQQALGQGPQFIFQYYREEENGRGNFPPRFSGLQFPNYSSELNVNALELDDSALYLCASSSPGQGYGYTFGSGTRLTVV.

This clone was counted only a few times. This sample also contains other DNA sequences that code for the same CDR3. The chain couples TRBV28 to TRBJ2-7; TRBD2 might be the D (6 bases). The V end was cut by 3 bases, the J end by 0 bases, with 9 bases between. This CDR3 has 14 residues. CDR1 and CDR2 from the germline V gene are MDHEN and SYDVKM. CDR3 in DNA: TGTGCCAGCAGTTTTGGGGGGAGCTCCTACGAGCAGTACTTC. Translated: CASSFGGSSYEQYF.

This sequence joins TRBV7-3 and TRBJ2-2; 10 nucleotides match TRBD1. V was pared by 5 bases and J by 5 bases, with 5 bases of the junction left unmatched. CDR1 is SGHTA, CDR2 FQGTGA, per germline. This CDR3 region has 15 residues. CDR3 DNA sequence: TGTGCCAGCAGCGGACAGGGGGGTTGGACCGGGGAGCTGTTTTTT. It yields the protein CASSGQGGWTGELFF. Full variable domain (remainder filled in from reference TRBV7-3 and TRBJ2-2): GAGVSQTPSNKVTEKGKYVELRCDPISGHTALYWYRQSLGQGPEFLIYFQGTGAADDSGLPNDRFFAVRPEGSVSTLKIQRTERGDSAVYLCASSGQGGWTGELFFGEGSRLTVL.

This clone occurred a few times. The chain has TRBV6-2 or TRBV6-3 and TRBJ1-5, with D perhaps TRBD1 (6 bases). The V end lost 6 bases, the J end lost 4 bases, and 19 bases lay between the germline ends. CDR1 and CDR2 from the germline V gene are MNHEY and SVGEGT. The CDR3 has 16 residues. CDR3 nucleotide sequence: TGTGCCAGCAGCCACGGCTGGGGGCGCATTAATCAGCCCCAGCATTTT. As protein: CASSHGWGRINQPQHF.

This chain links TRBV7-9 with TRBJ2-5, with 7 positions matching TRBD1. Looked up from germline, CDR1 is SEHNR and CDR2 is FQNEAQ (reference sequence). The V segment lost 5 bases and the J segment 6 bases; nucleotides outside the gene matches: 15. This CDR3 is built from 16 residues. In DNA, the CDR3 is TGTGCCAGCAGCCCCCAATTCGACAGGGAGATAAAGACCCAGTACTTC. This gives the protein CASSPQFDREIKTQYF.

This chain links TRBV10-3 with TRBJ2-1; 9 bases line up with TRBD2. The germline V gene encodes CDR1 ENHRY and CDR2 SYGVKD. V lost 6 bases to trimming and J lost 7 bases; unmatched junction nucleotides: 10. The CDR3 extends over 15 amino acids. In DNA, the CDR3 is TGTGCCATCAGCCCGGCCGCGGGAGGGGGGAATGAGCAGTTCTTC. It is translated as CAISPAAGGGNEQFF.

V usage is TRBV7-9 and J usage is TRBJ2-1; TRBD2 agrees at 7 bases. The CDR3 has 16 amino acids. J gave up 2 bases and V 2 bases, and 6 bases lay outside the gene matches. Per the germline V gene, CDR1 is SEHNR and CDR2 is FQNEAQ (reference sequence). The CDR3 nucleotides read TGTGCCAGCAGCTTAAGACGGGGGACTACCTACAATGAGCAGTTCTTC. Its protein is CASSLRRGTTYNEQFF.